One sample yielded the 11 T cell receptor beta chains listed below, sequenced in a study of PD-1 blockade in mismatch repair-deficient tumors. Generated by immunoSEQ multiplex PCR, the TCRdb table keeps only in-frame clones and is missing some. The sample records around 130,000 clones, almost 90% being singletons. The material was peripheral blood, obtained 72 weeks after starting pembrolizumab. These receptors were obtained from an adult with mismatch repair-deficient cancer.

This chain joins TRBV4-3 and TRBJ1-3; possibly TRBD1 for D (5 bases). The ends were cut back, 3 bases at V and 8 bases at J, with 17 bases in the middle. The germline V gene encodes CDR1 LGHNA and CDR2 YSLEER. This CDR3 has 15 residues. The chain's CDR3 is CASSHKDPPGHTIYF. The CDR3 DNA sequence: TGCGCCAGCAGCCACAAAGATCCGCCGGGACACACCATATATTTT.

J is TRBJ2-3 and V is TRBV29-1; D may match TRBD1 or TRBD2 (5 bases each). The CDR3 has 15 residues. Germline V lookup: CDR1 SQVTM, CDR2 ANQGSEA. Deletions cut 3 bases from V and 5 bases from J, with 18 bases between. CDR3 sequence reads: CSVDGTTGSRDTQYF. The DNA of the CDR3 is TGCAGCGTTGACGGGACCACCGGATCAAGAGATACGCAGTATTTT.

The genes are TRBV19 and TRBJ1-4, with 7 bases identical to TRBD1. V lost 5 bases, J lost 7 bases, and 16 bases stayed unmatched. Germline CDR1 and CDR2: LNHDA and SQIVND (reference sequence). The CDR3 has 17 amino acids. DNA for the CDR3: TGTGCCAGTAGTTGGACAGGAAGGCTGCAACTCCCTGAAAAACTGTTTTTT. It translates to CASSWTGRLQLPEKLFF.

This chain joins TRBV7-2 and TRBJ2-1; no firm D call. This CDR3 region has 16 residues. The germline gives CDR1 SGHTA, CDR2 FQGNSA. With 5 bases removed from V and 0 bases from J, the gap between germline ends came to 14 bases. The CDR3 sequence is CASSPRSASSYNEQFF. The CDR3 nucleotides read TGTGCCAGCAGCCCCCGTTCCGCCAGCTCCTACAATGAGCAGTTCTTC.

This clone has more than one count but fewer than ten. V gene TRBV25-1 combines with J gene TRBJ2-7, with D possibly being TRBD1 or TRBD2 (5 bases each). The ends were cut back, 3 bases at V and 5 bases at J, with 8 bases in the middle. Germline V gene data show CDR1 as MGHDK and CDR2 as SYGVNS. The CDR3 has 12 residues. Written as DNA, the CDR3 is TGTGCCAGCAGTGATAGAGGGGACGAGCAGTACTTC. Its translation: CASSDRGDEQYF.

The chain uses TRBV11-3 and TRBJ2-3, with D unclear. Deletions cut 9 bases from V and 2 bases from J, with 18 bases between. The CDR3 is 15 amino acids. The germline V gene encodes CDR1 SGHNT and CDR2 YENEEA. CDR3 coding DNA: TGTGCCAGTAGGAGTTTGGACCAAAACACAGATACGCAGTATTTT. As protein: CASRSLDQNTDTQYF.

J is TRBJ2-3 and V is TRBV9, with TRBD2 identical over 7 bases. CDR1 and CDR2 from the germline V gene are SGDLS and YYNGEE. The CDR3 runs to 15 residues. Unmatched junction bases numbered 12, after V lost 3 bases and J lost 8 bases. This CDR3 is CASSAGLVRSGTQYF. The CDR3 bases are TGTGCCAGCAGCGCCGGACTAGTTCGATCCGGTACGCAGTATTTT. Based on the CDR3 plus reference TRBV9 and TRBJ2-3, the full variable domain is DSGVTQTPKHLITATGQRVTLRCSPRSGDLSVYWYQQSLDQGLQFLIQYYNGEERAKGNILERFSAQQFPDLHSELNLSSLELGDSALYFCASSAGLVRSGTQYFGPGTRLTVL.

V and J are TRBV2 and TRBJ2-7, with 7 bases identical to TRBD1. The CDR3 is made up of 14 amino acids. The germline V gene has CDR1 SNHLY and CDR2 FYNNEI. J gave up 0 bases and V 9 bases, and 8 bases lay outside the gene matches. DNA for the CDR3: TGTGCCAGTTCCGGGACAGTCGGCTCCTACGAGCAGTACTTC. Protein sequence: CASSGTVGSYEQYF.

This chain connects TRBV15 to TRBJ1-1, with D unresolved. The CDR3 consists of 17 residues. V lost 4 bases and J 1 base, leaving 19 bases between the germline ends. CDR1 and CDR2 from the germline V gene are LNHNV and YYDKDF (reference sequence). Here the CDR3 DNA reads TGTGCCACCAGCAAGAAGGTCGGCCCAACTCCGAACACTGAAGCTTTCTTT. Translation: CATSKKVGPTPNTEAFF.

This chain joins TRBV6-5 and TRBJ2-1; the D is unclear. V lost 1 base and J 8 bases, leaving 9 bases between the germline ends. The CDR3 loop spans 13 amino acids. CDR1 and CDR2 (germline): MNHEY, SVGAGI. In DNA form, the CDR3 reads TGTGCCAGCAGTTACTATGGTGTTGATGAGCAGTTCTTC. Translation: CASSYYGVDEQFF.

In nucleotides, the CDR3 is TGTGCCATCAGTGGGGGGCTAGCGGAGAGGGCAGATACGCAGTATTTT. It specifies CAISGGLAERADTQYF. The chain uses TRBV10-3 and TRBJ2-3; a possible D gene is TRBD2 (7 bases). This CDR3 spans 16 amino acids. Germline CDR1 reads ENHRY; CDR2 reads SYGVKD. V gave up 4 bases and J gave up 4 bases, with 18 bases separating them.